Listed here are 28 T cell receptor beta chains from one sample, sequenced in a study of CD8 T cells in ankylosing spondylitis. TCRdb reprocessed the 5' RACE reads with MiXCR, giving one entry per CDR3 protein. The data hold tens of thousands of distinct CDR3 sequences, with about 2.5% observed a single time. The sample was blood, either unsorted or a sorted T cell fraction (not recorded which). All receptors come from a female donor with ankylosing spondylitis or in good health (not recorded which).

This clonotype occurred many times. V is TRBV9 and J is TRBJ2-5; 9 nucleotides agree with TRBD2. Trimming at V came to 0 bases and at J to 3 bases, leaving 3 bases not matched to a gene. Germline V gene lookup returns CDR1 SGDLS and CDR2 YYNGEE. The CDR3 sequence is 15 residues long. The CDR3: CASSVGIAGEETQYF. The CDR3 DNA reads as TGTGCCAGCAGCGTAGGGATAGCGGGGGAAGAGACCCAGTACTTC.

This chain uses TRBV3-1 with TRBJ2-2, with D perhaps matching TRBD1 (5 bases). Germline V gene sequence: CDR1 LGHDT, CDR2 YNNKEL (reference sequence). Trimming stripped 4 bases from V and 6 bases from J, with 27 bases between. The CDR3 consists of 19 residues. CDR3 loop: CASSPLGGARVITSGELFF. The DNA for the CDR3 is TGTGCCAGCAGCCCCCTGGGTGGGGCGCGAGTTATAACTTCCGGGGAGCTGTTTTTT.

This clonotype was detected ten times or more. The CDR3 coding sequence is TGTGCCAGCAGCGGGCAGTCGAACACCGGGGAGCTGTTTTTT. Protein: CASSGQSNTGELFF. The chain employs TRBV9 and TRBJ2-2; D call uncertain. The V gene lost 3 bases and the J gene lost 0 bases, with 6 bases spanning the gap. Germline V gene data show CDR1 as SGDLS and CDR2 as YYNGEE. The CDR3 is 14 residues long.

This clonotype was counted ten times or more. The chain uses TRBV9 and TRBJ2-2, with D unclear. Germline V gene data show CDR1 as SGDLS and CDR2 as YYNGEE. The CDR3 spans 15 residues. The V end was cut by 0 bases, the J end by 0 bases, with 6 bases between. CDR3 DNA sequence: TGTGCCAGCAGCGTAGTACGGACGAACACCGGGGAGCTGTTTTTT. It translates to CASSVVRTNTGELFF.

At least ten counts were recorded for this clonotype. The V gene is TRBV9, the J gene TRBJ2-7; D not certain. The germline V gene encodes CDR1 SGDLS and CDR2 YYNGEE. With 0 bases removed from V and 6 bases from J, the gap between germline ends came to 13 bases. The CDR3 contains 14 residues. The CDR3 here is CASSVAEATREQYF. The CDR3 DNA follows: TGTGCCAGCAGCGTAGCTGAGGCTACACGCGAGCAGTACTTC.

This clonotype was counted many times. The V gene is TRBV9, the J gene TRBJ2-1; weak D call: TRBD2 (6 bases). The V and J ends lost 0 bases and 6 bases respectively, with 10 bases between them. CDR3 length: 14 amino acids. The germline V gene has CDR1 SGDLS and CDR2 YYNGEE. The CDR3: CASSVGGTFNEQFF. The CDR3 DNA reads TGTGCCAGCAGCGTAGGCGGGACGTTCAATGAGCAGTTCTTC.

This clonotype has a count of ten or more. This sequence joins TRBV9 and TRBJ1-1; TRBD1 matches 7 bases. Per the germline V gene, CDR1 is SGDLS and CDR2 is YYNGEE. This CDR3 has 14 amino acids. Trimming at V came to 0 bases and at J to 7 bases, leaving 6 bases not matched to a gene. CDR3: CASSVGNRDSEAFF. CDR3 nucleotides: TGTGCCAGCAGCGTAGGAAACCGGGACAGTGAAGCTTTCTTT.

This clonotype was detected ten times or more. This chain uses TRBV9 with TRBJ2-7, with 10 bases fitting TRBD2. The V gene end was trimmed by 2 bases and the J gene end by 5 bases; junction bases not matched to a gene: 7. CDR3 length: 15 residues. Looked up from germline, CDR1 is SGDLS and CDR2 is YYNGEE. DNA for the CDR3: TGTGCCAGCAGCGTGTTCCTAGCGGGAGTGGACGAGCAGTACTTC. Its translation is CASSVFLAGVDEQYF.

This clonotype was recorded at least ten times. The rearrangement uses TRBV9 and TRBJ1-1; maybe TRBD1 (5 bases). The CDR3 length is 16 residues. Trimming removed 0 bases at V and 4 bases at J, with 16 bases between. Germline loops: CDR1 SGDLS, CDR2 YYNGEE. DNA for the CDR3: TGTGCCAGCAGCGTAGAGGCCCACGGACATCGCACTGAAGCTTTCTTT. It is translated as CASSVEAHGHRTEAFF. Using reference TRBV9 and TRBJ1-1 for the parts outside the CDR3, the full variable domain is DSGVTQTPKHLITATGQRVTLRCSPRSGDLSVYWYQQSLDQGLQFLIQYYNGEERAKGNILERFSAQQFPDLHSELNLSSLELGDSALYFCASSVEAHGHRTEAFFGQGTRLTVV.

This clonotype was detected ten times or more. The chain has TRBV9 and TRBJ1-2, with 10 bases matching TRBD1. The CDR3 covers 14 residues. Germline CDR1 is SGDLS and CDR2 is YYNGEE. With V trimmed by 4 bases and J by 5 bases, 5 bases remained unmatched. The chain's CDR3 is CASSPQGQGYGYTF. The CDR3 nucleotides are TGTGCCAGCAGCCCCCAGGGACAGGGGTATGGCTACACCTTC.

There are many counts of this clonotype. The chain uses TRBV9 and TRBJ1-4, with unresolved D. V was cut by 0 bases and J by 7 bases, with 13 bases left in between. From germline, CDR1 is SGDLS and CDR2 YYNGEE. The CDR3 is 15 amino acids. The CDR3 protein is CASSVGGRFGEKLFF. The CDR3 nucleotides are TGTGCCAGCAGCGTAGGTGGGAGGTTTGGTGAAAAACTGTTTTTT.

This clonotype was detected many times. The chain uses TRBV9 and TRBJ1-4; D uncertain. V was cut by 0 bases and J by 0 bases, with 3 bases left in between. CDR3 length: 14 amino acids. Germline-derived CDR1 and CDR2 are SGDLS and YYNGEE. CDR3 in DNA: TGTGCCAGCAGCGTAGGCTCAACTAATGAAAAACTGTTTTTT. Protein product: CASSVGSTNEKLFF. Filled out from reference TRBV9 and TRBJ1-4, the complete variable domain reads DSGVTQTPKHLITATGQRVTLRCSPRSGDLSVYWYQQSLDQGLQFLIQYYNGEERAKGNILERFSAQQFPDLHSELNLSSLELGDSALYFCASSVGSTNEKLFFGSGTQLSVL.

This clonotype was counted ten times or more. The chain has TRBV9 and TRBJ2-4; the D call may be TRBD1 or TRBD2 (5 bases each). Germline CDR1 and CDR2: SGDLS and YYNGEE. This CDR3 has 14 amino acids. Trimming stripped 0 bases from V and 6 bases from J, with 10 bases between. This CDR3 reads CASSVAGAGNIQYF. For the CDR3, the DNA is TGTGCCAGCAGCGTAGCCGGGGCGGGAAACATTCAGTACTTC. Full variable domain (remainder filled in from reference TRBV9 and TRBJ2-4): DSGVTQTPKHLITATGQRVTLRCSPRSGDLSVYWYQQSLDQGLQFLIQYYNGEERAKGNILERFSAQQFPDLHSELNLSSLELGDSALYFCASSVAGAGNIQYFGAGTRLSVL.

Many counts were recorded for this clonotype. CDR3 sequence (DNA): TGTGCCAGCAGCGTAGGGCTAGCGGTAAACGGCGGGGAGACCCAGTACTTC. As protein: CASSVGLAVNGGETQYF. The V and J genes are TRBV9 and TRBJ2-5, with TRBD2 matching over 7 bases. CDR3 length equals 17 residues. Germline CDR1 reads SGDLS; CDR2 reads YYNGEE. Unmatched junction bases numbered 13, after V lost 0 bases and J lost 5 bases.

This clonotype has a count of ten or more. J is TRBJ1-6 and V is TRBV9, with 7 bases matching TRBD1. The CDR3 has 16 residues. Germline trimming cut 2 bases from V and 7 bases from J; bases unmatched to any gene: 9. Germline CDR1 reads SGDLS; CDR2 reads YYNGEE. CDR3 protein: CASSVLDRVENSPLHF. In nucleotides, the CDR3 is TGTGCCAGCAGCGTCCTCGACAGGGTTGAAAATTCACCCCTCCACTTT.

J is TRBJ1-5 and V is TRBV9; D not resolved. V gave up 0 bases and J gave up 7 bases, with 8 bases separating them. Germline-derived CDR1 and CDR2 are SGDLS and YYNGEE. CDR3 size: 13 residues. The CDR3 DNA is TGTGCCAGCAGCGTAGGCGGGCTACAGCCCCAGCATTTT. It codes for CASSVGGLQPQHF.

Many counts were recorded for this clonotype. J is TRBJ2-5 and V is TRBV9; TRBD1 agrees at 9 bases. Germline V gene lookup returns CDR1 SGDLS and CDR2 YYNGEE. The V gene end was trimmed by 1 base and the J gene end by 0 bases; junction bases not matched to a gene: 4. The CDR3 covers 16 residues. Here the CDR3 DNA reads TGTGCCAGCAGCGTAACCGGGACAGGGTACCAAGAGACCCAGTACTTC. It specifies CASSVTGTGYQETQYF.

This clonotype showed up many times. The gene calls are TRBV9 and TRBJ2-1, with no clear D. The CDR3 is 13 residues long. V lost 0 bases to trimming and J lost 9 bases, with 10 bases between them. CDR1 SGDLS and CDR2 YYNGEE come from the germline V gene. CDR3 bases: TGTGCCAGCAGCGTAGCTCACACGAGTGAGCAGTTCTTC. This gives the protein CASSVAHTSEQFF.

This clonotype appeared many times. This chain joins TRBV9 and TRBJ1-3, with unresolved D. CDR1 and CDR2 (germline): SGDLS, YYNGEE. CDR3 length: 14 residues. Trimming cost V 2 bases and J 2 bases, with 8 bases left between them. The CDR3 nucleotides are TGTGCCAGCAGCGTGGGAGGGACTGGAAACACCATATATTTT. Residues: CASSVGGTGNTIYF.

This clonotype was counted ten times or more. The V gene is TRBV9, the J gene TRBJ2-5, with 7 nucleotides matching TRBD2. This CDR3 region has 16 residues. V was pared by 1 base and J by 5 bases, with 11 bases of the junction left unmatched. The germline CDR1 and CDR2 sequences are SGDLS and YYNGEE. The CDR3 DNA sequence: TGTGCCAGCAGCGTAACTGGGCGTCCGGGGGGTGAGACCCAGTACTTC. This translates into CASSVTGRPGGETQYF.

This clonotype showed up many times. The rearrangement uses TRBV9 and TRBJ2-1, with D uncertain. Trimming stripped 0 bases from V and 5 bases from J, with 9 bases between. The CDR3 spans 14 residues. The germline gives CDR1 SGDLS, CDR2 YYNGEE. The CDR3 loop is CASSVDPIDNEQFF. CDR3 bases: TGTGCCAGCAGCGTAGATCCAATAGACAATGAGCAGTTCTTC.

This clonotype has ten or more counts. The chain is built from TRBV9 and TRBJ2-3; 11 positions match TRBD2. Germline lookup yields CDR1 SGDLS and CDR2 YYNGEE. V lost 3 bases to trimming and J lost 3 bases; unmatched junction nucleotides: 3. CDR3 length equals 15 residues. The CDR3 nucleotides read TGTGCCAGCAGCGCCCGACTAGCGGGGACAGATACGCAGTATTTT. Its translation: CASSARLAGTDTQYF.

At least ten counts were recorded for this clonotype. The CDR3 loop is CASSVDSGRGETQYF. The CDR3 bases are TGTGCCAGCAGCGTAGACAGCGGGAGAGGGGAGACCCAGTACTTC. The chain joins TRBV9 to TRBJ2-5; 8 nucleotides align to TRBD2. The V segment lost 0 bases and the J segment 5 bases; nucleotides outside the gene matches: 6. Germline CDR1 SGDLS, CDR2 YYNGEE. The length of the CDR3 is 15 residues.

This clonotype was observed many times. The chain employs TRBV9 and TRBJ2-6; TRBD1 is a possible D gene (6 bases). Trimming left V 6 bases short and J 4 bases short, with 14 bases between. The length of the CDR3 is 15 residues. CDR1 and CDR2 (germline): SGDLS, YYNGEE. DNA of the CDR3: TGTGCCAGCAACAGACAGGCGGCCGGGGCCAACGTCCTGACTTTC. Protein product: CASNRQAAGANVLTF.

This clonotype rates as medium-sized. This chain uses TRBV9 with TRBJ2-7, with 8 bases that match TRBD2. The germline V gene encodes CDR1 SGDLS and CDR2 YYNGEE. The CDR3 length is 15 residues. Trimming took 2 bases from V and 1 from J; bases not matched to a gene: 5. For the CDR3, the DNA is TGTGCCAGCAGCGTTCTAGCGGGTGGTTCCTACGAGCAGTACTTC. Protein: CASSVLAGGSYEQYF.

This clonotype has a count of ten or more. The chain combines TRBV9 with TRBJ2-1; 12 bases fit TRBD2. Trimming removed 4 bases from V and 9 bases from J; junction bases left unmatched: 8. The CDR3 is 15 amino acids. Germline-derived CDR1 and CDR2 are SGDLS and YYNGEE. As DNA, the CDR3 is TGTGCCAGCAGCATGCTAGCGGGGGGGGGCGGTGAGCAGTTCTTC. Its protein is CASSMLAGGGGEQFF.

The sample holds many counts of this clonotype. CDR3 in DNA: TGTGCCAGCAGCGTAGTAGGGGGTGAGGAGACCCAGTACTTC. Amino acids: CASSVVGGEETQYF. V usage is TRBV9 and J usage is TRBJ2-5; TRBD1 is a possible D gene (6 bases). CDR1 is SGDLS and CDR2 is YYNGEE in the germline V gene. The V end lost 0 bases, the J end lost 5 bases, and 11 bases lay between the germline ends. The CDR3 loop spans 14 amino acids.

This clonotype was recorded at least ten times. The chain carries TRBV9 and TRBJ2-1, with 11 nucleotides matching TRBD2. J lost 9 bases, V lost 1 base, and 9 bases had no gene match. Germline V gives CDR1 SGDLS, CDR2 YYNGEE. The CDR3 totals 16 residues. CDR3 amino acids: CASSVRGTSGRSEQFF. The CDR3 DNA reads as TGTGCCAGCAGCGTAAGGGGGACTAGCGGACGTAGTGAGCAGTTCTTC. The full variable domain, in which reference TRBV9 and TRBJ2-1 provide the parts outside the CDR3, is DSGVTQTPKHLITATGQRVTLRCSPRSGDLSVYWYQQSLDQGLQFLIQYYNGEERAKGNILERFSAQQFPDLHSELNLSSLELGDSALYFCASSVRGTSGRSEQFFGPGTRLTVL.